A selection of T cell receptor beta chains follows, all from one sample in a study of blood T cell repertoires in COVID-19. Some clones are missing from TCRdb's copy, which holds only in-frame ones; the method was immunoSEQ multiplex PCR. This table holds roughly 250,000 clones, roughly 90% found once. The sequencing sample was made of peripheral blood. These receptors all stem from a man aged 25-45 years with acute or convalescent COVID-19. CDR3s leave out the opening cysteine and the closing phenylalanine or tryptophan.

cdr3_aa: ASTFSSGNTIY
v_call: TRBV2

cdr3_aa: ASKIGYGQLNTEAF
v_call: TRBV28

cdr3_aa: ATSRVQRNTEAF
v_call: TRBV15

cdr3_aa: ASSSWVEGTDTEAF
v_call: TRBV19

cdr3_aa: ASSAQGGNTEAF
v_call: TRBV9

cdr3_aa: ASSFPARGTGGLRNTIY
v_call: TRBV7-8

cdr3_aa: ASSDIGQGAREQY
v_call: TRBV25-1

cdr3_aa: ASRDAGADTQY
v_call: TRBV28

cdr3_aa: ASSQADRGGETQY
v_call: TRBV23-1

cdr3_aa: ASSLGQTGNQPQH
v_call: TRBV7-2

cdr3_aa: ASSLRGSGANVLT
v_call: TRBV13

cdr3_aa: ASSLGGMTGELF
v_call: TRBV18

cdr3_aa: ASIGPGQPQH
v_call: TRBV28